This T cell receptor beta chain was observed in a study of technical replicates of blood from a few donors (TCRdb year 2017). Based on the germline V gene, the CDR1 and CDR2 sequences are KGHSH and LQKENI. Trimming removed 3 bases from V and 3 bases from J; the gene matches leave 8 bases unexplained. The CDR3 runs 15 amino acids, cysteine and phenylalanine included. CDR3 DNA is the only sequence kept; it has 45 bases, read in frame from the first base. Comments on this clone: Its antigen specificity is not known. Base-call qualities are not available, and no considerably larger clone is one nucleotide away.

Receptors were amplified or captured by the immunoSEQ multiplex PCR assay. In TCRdb, the immuneACCESS table is reduced to in-frame sequences with V and J assigned. These tables do not hold every clone; where another copy was compared, an unresolved V gene accounts for under half, and the others remain unexplained. Counted in this sample were around 80,000 clones; approximately 94% of them appeared once. The ten largest clones take up approximately 0.41% of the sample. Sequences were obtained from T cells isolated from PBMCs. The sequence was collected from a human donor in good health. This receptor chain uses TRBV18 and TRBJ2-7, and 7 bases in between align with TRBD1. CDR3 region: CASSPRQGLGYEQYF. The DNA reads TGTGCCAGCTCACCCCGACAGGGATTAGGCTACGAGCAGTACTTC. The full variable domain, with segments outside the CDR3 supplied by the reference TRBV18 and TRBJ2-7 proteins, appears as NAGVMQNPRHLVRRRGQEARLRCSPMKGHSHVYWYRQLPEEGLKFMVYLQKENIIDESGMPKERFSAEFPKEGPSILRIQQVVRGDSAAYFCASSPRQGLGYEQYFGPGTRLTVT.